These 25 T cell receptor beta chains originate from one sample sequenced in a study of blood T cell repertoires in COVID-19. Clones were read by immunoSEQ multiplex PCR, and TCRdb kept only the in-frame ones, dropping some. The data show roughly 110,000 clones, with 82% seen just once and 7.9% held by the top ten. Sequences were obtained from peripheral blood. The receptors originated from a man in his 70s with acute or convalescent COVID-19.

The chain carries TRBV5-6 and TRBJ1-1; D is uncertain. Germline loops: CDR1 SGHDT, CDR2 YYEEEE. With 0 bases removed from V and 1 base from J, the gap between germline ends came to 13 bases. The CDR3 totals 16 residues. The CDR3 protein is CASSLGVRRTNTEAFF. DNA of the CDR3: TGTGCCAGCAGCTTGGGGGTGAGGAGGACGAACACTGAAGCTTTCTTT.

V is TRBV5-6 and J is TRBJ2-1; 11 nucleotides agree with TRBD2. V lost 3 bases, J lost 7 bases, and 9 bases stayed unmatched. CDR1 is SGHDT, CDR2 YYEEEE, per germline. The CDR3 totals 16 residues. CDR3 residues: CASSSLVAGGANEQFF. CDR3 nucleotide sequence: TGTGCCAGCAGCTCCCTCGTAGCGGGAGGGGCTAATGAGCAGTTCTTC.

J is TRBJ2-7 and V is TRBV19; 8 bases match TRBD1. Trimming removed 7 bases from V and 3 bases from J; junction bases left unmatched: 5. The germline V gene has CDR1 LNHDA and CDR2 SQIVND (reference sequence). The CDR3 is 13 residues long. CDR3 coding DNA: TGTGCCAGTAAGGACAGGGAGAACTACGAGCAGTACTTC. This codes for CASKDRENYEQYF.

The V gene is TRBV19, the J gene TRBJ2-7, with TRBD2 as a possible D gene (6 bases). The CDR3 has 13 residues. From germline, CDR1 is LNHDA and CDR2 SQIVND (reference sequence). V lost 5 bases to trimming and J lost 11 bases, with 19 bases between them. The CDR3 spells CASSPKLGGAEYF. CDR3 DNA: TGTGCCAGTAGTCCTAAATTGGGGGGTGCGGAGTACTTC.

V is TRBV28 and J is TRBJ1-1; possible D gene TRBD1, 6 bases. Germline CDR1 MDHEN, CDR2 SYDVKM. The CDR3 extends over 14 amino acids. V was trimmed by 8 bases and J by 1 base, leaving 14 bases between them. The CDR3 sequence: CASLARGSNTEAFF. In nucleotides, the CDR3 is TGTGCCAGCCTCGCCAGGGGCTCGAACACTGAAGCTTTCTTT.

The chain links TRBV11-2 to TRBJ1-1; TRBD1 aligns across 7 bases. Losses at the gene ends were 4 bases for V and 4 bases for J; bases not matched to a gene: 3. The CDR3 length is 13 residues. CDR1 is SGHAT, CDR2 FQNNGV, per germline. The CDR3 DNA reads TGTGCCAGCAGCTATCAGGGGGGCACTGAAGCTTTCTTT. Translating gives CASSYQGGTEAFF.

The chain couples TRBV11-2 to TRBJ1-4; no clear D. V shed 7 bases and J shed 5 bases, with 11 bases lying between them. The CDR3 runs 13 residues. Germline loops: CDR1 SGHAT, CDR2 FQNNGV. CDR3 sequence (DNA): TGTGCCAGCACCAGTCGGAGAAATGAAAAACTGTTTTTT. This translates into CASTSRRNEKLFF.

The rearrangement uses TRBV30 and TRBJ1-1; D remains ambiguous. The CDR3 runs to 13 residues. Germline CDR1 and CDR2: GTSNPN and SVGIG (reference sequence). V lost 2 bases and J 11 bases, leaving 18 bases between the germline ends. The CDR3 protein is CAWSRLTAPGAFF. Written as DNA, the CDR3 is TGTGCCTGGAGTAGGTTAACAGCCCCTGGGGCTTTCTTT. The whole variable domain, remainder taken from reference TRBV30 and TRBJ1-1, is SQTIHQWPATLVQPVGSPLSLECTVEGTSNPNLYWYRQAAGRGLQLLFYSVGIGQISSEVPQNLSASRPQDRQFILSSKKLLLSDSGFYLCAWSRLTAPGAFFGQGTRLTVV.

The rearrangement uses TRBV9 and TRBJ2-3; D is unclear. Between the trimmed V and J ends, which lost 2 bases and 2 bases, there was a span of 6 bases. The germline V gene encodes CDR1 SGDLS and CDR2 YYNGEE. The CDR3 has 13 amino acids. The CDR3 spells CASSVSHTDTQYF. CDR3 coding DNA: TGTGCCAGCAGCGTTAGTCACACAGATACGCAGTATTTT. The full variable domain, in which reference TRBV9 and TRBJ2-3 provide the parts outside the CDR3, is DSGVTQTPKHLITATGQRVTLRCSPRSGDLSVYWYQQSLDQGLQFLIQYYNGEERAKGNILERFSAQQFPDLHSELNLSSLELGDSALYFCASSVSHTDTQYFGPGTRLTVL.

V and J are TRBV5-5 and TRBJ2-3, with D unclear. Germline CDR1 is SGHKS and CDR2 is YYEKEE (reference sequence). V was cut by 1 base and J by 6 bases, with 12 bases left in between. CDR3 length: 14 residues. The CDR3 loop is CASSLNVLGDTQYF. The CDR3 DNA follows: TGTGCCAGCAGCTTGAACGTCCTCGGGGATACGCAGTATTTT.

This clone was detected once. CDR3 residues: CASTPPMAPYNEQFF. The CDR3 DNA is TGTGCCAGCACCCCCCCCATGGCACCGTACAATGAGCAGTTCTTC. The V gene is TRBV11-2, the J gene TRBJ2-1; D is uncertain. There are 15 residues in the CDR3. Trimming took off 7 bases at V and 4 bases at J, with 17 bases between the two ends. Germline V CDR1 and CDR2: SGHAT, FQNNGV.

The chain recombines TRBV9 with TRBJ1-4, with 10 positions matching TRBD1. CDR3 length equals 16 residues. Trimming took 5 bases from V and 5 from J; bases not matched to a gene: 9. Looked up from germline, CDR1 is SGDLS and CDR2 is YYNGEE. This chain's CDR3 is CASSQIGGQGNEKLFF. DNA of the CDR3: TGTGCCAGCAGTCAGATTGGGGGACAGGGGAATGAAAAACTGTTTTTT.

The chain combines TRBV14 with TRBJ1-6, with 10 bases matching TRBD1. V dropped 2 bases and J dropped 7; count of bases not matched to a gene: 2. Germline-derived CDR1 and CDR2 are SGHDN and FVKESK. The CDR3 is 15 residues long. DNA of the CDR3: TGTGCCAGCAGCCAAAGGACAGGGGGAAATTCACCCCTCCACTTT. It yields the protein CASSQRTGGNSPLHF.

The rearrangement uses TRBV5-1 and TRBJ2-1, with 9 bases lining up with TRBD2. The ends lost 2 bases at V and 5 bases at J; junction bases unmatched: 5. CDR3 length: 15 amino acids. Per germline, CDR1 SGHRS and CDR2 YFSETQ. CDR3 DNA sequence: TGCGCCAGCAGCTTTGAGCGGGGGGCGAACAATGAGCAGTTCTTC. Translated, it gives CASSFERGANNEQFF.

The chain has TRBV19 and TRBJ2-7, with 7 bases identical to TRBD1. CDR3 size: 13 residues. CDR1 LNHDA and CDR2 SQIVND come from the germline V gene (reference sequence). J lost 2 bases, V lost 11 bases, and 9 bases had no gene match. CDR3 in amino acids: CASGRQGAYEQYF. The CDR3 nucleotides are TGTGCCTCCGGCCGGCAGGGGGCCTACGAGCAGTACTTC. The variable domain in full, with the rest retrieved from reference TRBV19 and TRBJ2-7, is DGGITQSPKYLFRKEGQNVTLSCEQNLNHDAMYWYRQDPGQGLRLIYYSQIVNDFQKGDIAEGYSVSREKKESFPLTVTSAQKNPTAFYLCASGRQGAYEQYFGPGTRLTVT.

This clone has just one count. The chain combines TRBV5-1 with TRBJ1-4; D might be TRBD1 (5 bases). Germline V lookup: CDR1 SGHRS, CDR2 YFSETQ. CDR3 length equals 14 residues. Trimming shortened V by 2 bases and J by 4 bases, and 9 bases separated the two germline ends. DNA of the CDR3: TGCGCCAGCAGCTTAGGGACTAGTAATGAAAAACTGTTTTTT. Translating it yields CASSLGTSNEKLFF.

The chain links TRBV18 to TRBJ2-1; 8 positions match TRBD1. CDR3 length: 15 amino acids. Germline loops: CDR1 KGHSH, CDR2 LQKENI. The J segment lost 8 bases and the V segment lost 3 bases, leaving 9 bases of the junction unmatched. CDR3 in amino acids: CASSPGQGLVDEQFF. CDR3 nucleotide sequence: TGTGCCAGCTCACCTGGACAGGGCCTAGTTGATGAGCAGTTCTTC.

This clone was detected a few times. The rearrangement joins TRBV10-3 to TRBJ1-1; 8 bases map to TRBD1. Germline V gene lookup returns CDR1 ENHRY and CDR2 SYGVKD. The CDR3 totals 15 residues. After removal of 5 bases from V and 1 base from J, the junction contained 6 bases not matched to a gene. The CDR3 here is CAISSGQGRNTEAFF. DNA of the CDR3: TGTGCCATCAGTTCCGGACAGGGACGGAACACTGAAGCTTTCTTT.

The CDR3 is CSVEDLRGQGNYYGYTF. The CDR3 coding sequence is TGCAGCGTTGAAGATCTTCGCGGACAGGGTAACTACTATGGCTACACCTTC. The chain has TRBV29-1 and TRBJ1-2; 8 nucleotides align to TRBD1. With 0 bases clipped from V and 3 bases from J, the junction kept 12 bases outside the gene matches. Germline assignment: CDR1 SQVTM and CDR2 ANQGSEA. This CDR3 is 17 amino acids long.

The rearrangement joins TRBV28 to TRBJ2-7; TRBD1 might be the D (6 bases). The CDR3 runs to 13 residues. The V and J ends lost 4 bases and 3 bases respectively, with 10 bases between them. Germline V CDR1 and CDR2: MDHEN, SYDVKM. This CDR3 reads CASSYTDSYEQYF. CDR3 coding DNA: TGTGCCAGCAGTTACACGGACAGCTACGAGCAGTACTTC. The entire variable domain, with the rest obtained from reference TRBV28 and TRBJ2-7, is as follows: DVKVTQSSRYLVKRTGEKVFLECVQDMDHENMFWYRQDPGLGLRLIYFSYDVKMKEKGDIPEGYSVSREKKERFSLILESASTNQTSMYLCASSYTDSYEQYFGPGTRLTVT.

A single count supports this clone. The chain joins TRBV30 to TRBJ2-3; the match to TRBD2 covers 8 bases. The CDR3 is 21 amino acids. The junction had 20 bases not matched to a gene; V was cut back by 0 bases and J by 0 bases. CDR1 and CDR2 from the germline V gene are GTSNPN and SVGIG (reference sequence). The DNA for the CDR3 is TGTGCCTGGAGTGTACCCCTTTCGTTTCGGGAGGGCGTAACTAGCACAGATACGCAGTATTTT. It specifies CAWSVPLSFREGVTSTDTQYF.

The chain joins TRBV5-5 to TRBJ2-7, with TRBD1 identical over 8 bases. The germline V gene encodes CDR1 SGHKS and CDR2 YYEKEE (reference sequence). The CDR3 has 15 amino acids. V was pared by 4 bases and J by 0 bases, with 6 bases of the junction left unmatched. Written as DNA, the CDR3 is TGTGCCAGCAGCACTCCCGGGACAGGCTCCTACGAGCAGTACTTC. Its protein is CASSTPGTGSYEQYF.

The gene calls are TRBV6-6 and TRBJ1-3, with D tentatively TRBD1 (5 bases). This CDR3 has 14 amino acids. V shed 8 bases and J shed 0 bases, with 11 bases lying between them. CDR1 is MNHNY and CDR2 is SVGAGI in the germline V gene (reference sequence). The CDR3 coding sequence is TGTGCCAGCGCTGACAGTTTCTCTGGAAACACCATATATTTT. Translating it yields CASADSFSGNTIYF.

The chain carries TRBV15 and TRBJ2-7; 8 nucleotides line up with TRBD2. This CDR3 spans 16 amino acids. Trimming removed 0 bases from V and 2 bases from J; junction bases left unmatched: 6. From germline, CDR1 is LNHNV and CDR2 YYDKDF (reference sequence). CDR3 loop: CATSRDRAAGAYEQYF. The CDR3 region has the DNA TGTGCCACCAGCAGAGATAGGGCAGCGGGAGCCTACGAGCAGTACTTC.

The chain is built from TRBV19 and TRBJ2-2; D ambiguous. V lost 5 bases to trimming and J lost 2 bases, with 3 bases between them. Germline V gene sequence: CDR1 LNHDA, CDR2 SQIVND (reference sequence). The CDR3 totals 12 residues. The CDR3 coding sequence is TGTGCCAGTAGTTATAACACCGGGGAGCTGTTTTTT. Translation: CASSYNTGELFF.